The 5 T cell receptor beta chains below come from one sample, sequenced in a study of blood T cell repertoires in COVID-19. Sequencing was performed with immunoSEQ multiplex PCR; in TCRdb, only in-frame clones are kept and a portion is missing. The table has under 500,000 clones, about 90% seen once. Material for sequencing was PBMCs or T cells enriched from blood (not recorded which). The receptor source for this set is a woman aged 18 to 35 with acute COVID-19.

The chain links TRBV3-1 (or the pseudogene TRBV3-2) to TRBJ1-3; TRBD1 might be the D (5 bases). Germline lookup yields CDR1 LGHDT and CDR2 YNNKEL (reference sequence). The CDR3 consists of 14 residues. Trimming left V 6 bases short and J 1 base short, with 10 bases between. In DNA, the CDR3 is TGTGCCAGCAGGCTCGGGACTTCTGGAAACACCATATATTTT. Its protein product is CASRLGTSGNTIYF.

The chain joins TRBV9 to TRBJ2-3; 7 positions agree with TRBD2. The CDR3 is 17 amino acids. The V gene end was trimmed by 4 bases and the J gene end by 3 bases; junction bases not matched to a gene: 14. Germline lookup yields CDR1 SGDLS and CDR2 YYNGEE. CDR3 bases: TGTGCCAGCAGCTCCAAGGGAGGGGCCCTGGGAACAGATACGCAGTATTTT. This sequence encodes CASSSKGGALGTDTQYF.

The chain carries TRBV5-6 and TRBJ2-1; D ambiguous. CDR3 length: 15 residues. V was cut by 5 bases and J by 5 bases, with 17 bases left in between. In germline, CDR1 is SGHDT, CDR2 YYEEEE. The CDR3 here is CASRRYTRKNNEQFF. For the CDR3, the DNA is TGTGCCAGCAGGCGTTACACGAGGAAGAACAATGAGCAGTTCTTC.

The chain has TRBV5-4 and TRBJ2-6; no clear D. V lost 5 bases, J lost 0 bases, and 3 bases lay in between. CDR3 size: 13 residues. In germline, CDR1 is SGHNT, CDR2 YYREEE (reference sequence). In DNA, the CDR3 is TGTGCCAGCAGGGCCTCTGGGGCCAACGTCCTGACTTTC. This translates into CASRASGANVLTF.

The chain has TRBV18 and TRBJ2-1, with unresolved D. Between the trimmed V and J ends, which lost 2 bases and 7 bases, there was a span of 9 bases. Germline V gives CDR1 KGHSH, CDR2 LQKENI. This CDR3 comprises 13 residues. CDR3 protein: CASSPSHSNEQFF. As DNA, the CDR3 is TGTGCCAGCTCACCAAGCCACTCAAATGAGCAGTTCTTC. The variable domain in full, with the rest retrieved from reference TRBV18 and TRBJ2-1, is NAGVMQNPRHLVRRRGQEARLRCSPMKGHSHVYWYRQLPEEGLKFMVYLQKENIIDESGMPKERFSAEFPKEGPSILRIQQVVRGDSAAYFCASSPSHSNEQFFGPGTRLTVL.